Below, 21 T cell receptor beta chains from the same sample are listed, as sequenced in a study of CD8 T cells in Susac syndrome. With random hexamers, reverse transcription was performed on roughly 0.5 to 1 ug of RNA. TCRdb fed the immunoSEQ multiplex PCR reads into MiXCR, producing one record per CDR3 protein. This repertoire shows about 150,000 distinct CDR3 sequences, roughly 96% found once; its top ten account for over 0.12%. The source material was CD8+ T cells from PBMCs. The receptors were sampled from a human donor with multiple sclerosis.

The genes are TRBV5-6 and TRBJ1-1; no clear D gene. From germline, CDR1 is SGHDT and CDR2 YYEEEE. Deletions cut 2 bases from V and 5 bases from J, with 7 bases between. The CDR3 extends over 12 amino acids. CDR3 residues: CASSFGETEAFF. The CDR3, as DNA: TGTGCCAGCAGCTTCGGTGAGACTGAAGCTTTCTTT.

The CDR3 coding sequence is TGCAGTGCTTCCAATCAAGGGGAGACCCAGTACTTC. It encodes CSASNQGETQYF. The J gene is TRBJ2-5, the V gene TRBV20-1, with D hard to call. The V end was cut by 5 bases, the J end by 5 bases, with 12 bases between. Per the germline V gene, CDR1 is DFQATT and CDR2 is SNEGSKA (reference sequence). The CDR3 has 12 residues.

The CDR3 DNA reads TGTGCCAGCAGCGTATTTAGCACAGATACGCAGTATTTT. This translates into CASSVFSTDTQYF. The rearrangement uses TRBV9 and TRBJ2-3; no firm D call. This CDR3 is built from 13 residues. Germline CDR1 reads SGDLS; CDR2 reads YYNGEE. Trimming took off 1 base at V and 0 bases at J, with 3 bases between the two ends.

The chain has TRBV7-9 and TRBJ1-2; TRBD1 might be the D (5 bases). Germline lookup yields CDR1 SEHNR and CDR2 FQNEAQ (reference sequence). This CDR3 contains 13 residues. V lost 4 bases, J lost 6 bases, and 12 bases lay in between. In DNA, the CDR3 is TGTGCCAGCAGCTCGAAACAGGTTCATGGCTACACCTTC. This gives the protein CASSSKQVHGYTF. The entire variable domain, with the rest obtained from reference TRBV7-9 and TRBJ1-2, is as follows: DTGVSQNPRHKITKRGQNVTFRCDPISEHNRLYWYRQTLGQGPEFLTYFQNEAQLEKSRLLSDRFSAERPKGSFSTLEIQRTEQGDSAMYLCASSSKQVHGYTFGSGTRLTVV.

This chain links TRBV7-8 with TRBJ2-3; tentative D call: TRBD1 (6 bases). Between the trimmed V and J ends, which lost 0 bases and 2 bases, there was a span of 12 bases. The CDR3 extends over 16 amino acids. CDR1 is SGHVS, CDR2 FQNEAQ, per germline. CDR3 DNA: TGTGCCAGCAGCTTAGCAGTCGGGGACACCACAGATACGCAGTATTTT. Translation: CASSLAVGDTTDTQYF.

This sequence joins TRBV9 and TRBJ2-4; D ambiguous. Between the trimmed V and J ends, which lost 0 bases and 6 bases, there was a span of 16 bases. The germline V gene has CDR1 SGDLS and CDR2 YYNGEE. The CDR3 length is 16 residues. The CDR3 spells CASSVDSPLRPNIQYF. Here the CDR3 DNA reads TGTGCCAGCAGCGTAGATTCTCCCCTCAGACCAAACATTCAGTACTTC.

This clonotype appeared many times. CDR3 nucleotide sequence: TGTGCCAGCAGTTACCCTTGGGGAGCCGAGCAGTACTTC. Protein product: CASSYPWGAEQYF. V gene TRBV6-6 combines with J gene TRBJ2-7, with D perhaps TRBD2 (5 bases). CDR3 length equals 13 residues. Germline CDR1 and CDR2: MNHNY and SVGAGI (reference sequence). V was clipped by 2 bases and J by 6 bases, with 11 bases between them.

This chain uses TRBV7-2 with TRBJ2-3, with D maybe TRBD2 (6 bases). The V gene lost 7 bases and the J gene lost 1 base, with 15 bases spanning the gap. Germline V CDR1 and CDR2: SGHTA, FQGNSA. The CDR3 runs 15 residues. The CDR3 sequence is CASTFGGSGTDTQYF. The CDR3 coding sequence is TGTGCCAGCACATTCGGGGGTAGCGGCACAGATACGCAGTATTTT.

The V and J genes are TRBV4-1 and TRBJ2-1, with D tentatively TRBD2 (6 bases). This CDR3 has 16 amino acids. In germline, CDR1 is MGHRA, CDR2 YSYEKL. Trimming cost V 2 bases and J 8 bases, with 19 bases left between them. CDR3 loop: CASSQIMGTAGDEQFF. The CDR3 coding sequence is TGCGCCAGCAGCCAAATAATGGGGACTGCAGGCGATGAGCAGTTCTTC.

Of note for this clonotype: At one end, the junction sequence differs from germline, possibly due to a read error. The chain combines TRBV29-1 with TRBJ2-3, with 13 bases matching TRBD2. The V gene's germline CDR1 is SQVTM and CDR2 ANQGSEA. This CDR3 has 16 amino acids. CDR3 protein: CSAEATSGGRVDTQYF. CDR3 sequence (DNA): TGCAGCGCTGAAGCGACTAGCGGGGGGCGGGTAGATACGCAGTATTTT.

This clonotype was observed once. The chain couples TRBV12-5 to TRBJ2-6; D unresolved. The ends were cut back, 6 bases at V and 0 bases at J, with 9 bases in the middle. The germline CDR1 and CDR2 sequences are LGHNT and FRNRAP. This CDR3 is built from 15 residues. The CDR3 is CASGPTVSGANVLTF. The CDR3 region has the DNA TGTGCTAGTGGACCTACAGTCTCTGGGGCCAACGTCCTGACTTTC.

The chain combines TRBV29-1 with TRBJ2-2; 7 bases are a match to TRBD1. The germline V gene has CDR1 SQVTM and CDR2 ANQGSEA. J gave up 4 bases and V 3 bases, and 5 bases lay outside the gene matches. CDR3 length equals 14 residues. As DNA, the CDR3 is TGCAGCGTTGACCCCGGGACAGCCACCGGGGAGCTGTTTTTT. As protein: CSVDPGTATGELFF.

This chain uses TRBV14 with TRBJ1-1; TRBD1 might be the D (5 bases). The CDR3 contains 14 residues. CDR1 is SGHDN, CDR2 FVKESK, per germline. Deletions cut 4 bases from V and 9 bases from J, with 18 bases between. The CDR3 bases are TGTGCCAGCAGCCCCACCGGGACCCCCGAGCAAGCTTTCTTT. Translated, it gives CASSPTGTPEQAFF.

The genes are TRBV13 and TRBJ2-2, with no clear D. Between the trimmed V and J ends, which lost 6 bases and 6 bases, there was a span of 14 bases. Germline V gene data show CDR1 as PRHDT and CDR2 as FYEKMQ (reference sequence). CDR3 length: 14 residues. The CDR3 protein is CASRSTEDAGELFF. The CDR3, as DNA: TGTGCCAGCAGGTCAACAGAGGACGCCGGGGAGCTGTTTTTT.

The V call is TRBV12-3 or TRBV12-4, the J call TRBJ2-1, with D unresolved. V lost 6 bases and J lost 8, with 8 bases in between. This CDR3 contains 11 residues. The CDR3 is CASSPSYEQFF. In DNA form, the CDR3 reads TGTGCCAGCAGCCCTTCCTATGAGCAGTTCTTC.

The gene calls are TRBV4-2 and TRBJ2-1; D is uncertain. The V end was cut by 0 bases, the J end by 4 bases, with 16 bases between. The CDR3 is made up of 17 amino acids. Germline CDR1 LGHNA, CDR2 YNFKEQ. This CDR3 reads CASSQDLLELLYNEQFF. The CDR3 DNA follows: TGTGCCAGCAGCCAAGATCTTTTGGAACTGTTATACAATGAGCAGTTCTTC.

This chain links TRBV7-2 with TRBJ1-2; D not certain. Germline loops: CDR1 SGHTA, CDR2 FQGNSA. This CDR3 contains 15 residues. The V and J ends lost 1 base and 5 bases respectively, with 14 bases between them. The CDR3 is CASSLGLDPHYGYTF. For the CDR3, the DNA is TGTGCCAGCAGCTTAGGGCTCGATCCCCATTATGGCTACACCTTC.

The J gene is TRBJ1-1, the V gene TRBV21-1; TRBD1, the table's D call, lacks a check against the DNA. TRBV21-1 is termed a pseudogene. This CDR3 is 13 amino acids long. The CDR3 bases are TGTGCCAGCAAACCTTCCGGGACGGCTGAAGCTTTCTTT. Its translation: CASKPSGTAEAFF.

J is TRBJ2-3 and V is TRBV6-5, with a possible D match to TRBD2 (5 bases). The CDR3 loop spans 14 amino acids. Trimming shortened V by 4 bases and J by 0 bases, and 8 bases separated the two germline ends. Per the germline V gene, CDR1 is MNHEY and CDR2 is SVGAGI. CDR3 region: CASSSRRSTDTQYF. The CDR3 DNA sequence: TGTGCCAGCAGTTCGAGGAGGAGCACAGATACGCAGTATTTT.

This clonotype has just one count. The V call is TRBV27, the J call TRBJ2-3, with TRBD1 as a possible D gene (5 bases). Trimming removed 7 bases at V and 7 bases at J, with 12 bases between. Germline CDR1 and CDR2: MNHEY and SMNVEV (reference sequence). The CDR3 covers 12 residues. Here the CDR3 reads CASNQGGNTQYF. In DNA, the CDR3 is TGTGCCAGCAACCAGGGTGGGAATACGCAGTATTTT.

CDR3 protein: CASSFFRDSNTGELFF. The CDR3 DNA follows: TGTGCCAGCAGTTTCTTCCGGGACAGCAACACCGGGGAGCTGTTTTTT. The chain carries TRBV6-6 and TRBJ2-2, with 7 bases that match TRBD1. Germline CDR1 MNHNY, CDR2 SVGAGI (reference sequence). This CDR3 comprises 16 residues. The V gene end was trimmed by 4 bases and the J gene end by 2 bases; junction bases not matched to a gene: 7.